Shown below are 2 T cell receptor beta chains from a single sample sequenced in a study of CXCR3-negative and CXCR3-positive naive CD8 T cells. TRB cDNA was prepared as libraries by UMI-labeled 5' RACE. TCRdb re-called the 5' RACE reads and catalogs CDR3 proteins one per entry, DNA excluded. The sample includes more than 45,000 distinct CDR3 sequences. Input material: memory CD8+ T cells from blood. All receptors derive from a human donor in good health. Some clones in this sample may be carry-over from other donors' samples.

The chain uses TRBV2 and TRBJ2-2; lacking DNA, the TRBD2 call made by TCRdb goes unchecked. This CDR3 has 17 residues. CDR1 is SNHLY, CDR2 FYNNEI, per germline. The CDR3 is CASSVGYSGAYTGELFF.

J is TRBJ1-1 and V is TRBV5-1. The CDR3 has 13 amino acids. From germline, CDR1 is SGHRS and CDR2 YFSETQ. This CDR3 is CASSFEGPTEAFF.